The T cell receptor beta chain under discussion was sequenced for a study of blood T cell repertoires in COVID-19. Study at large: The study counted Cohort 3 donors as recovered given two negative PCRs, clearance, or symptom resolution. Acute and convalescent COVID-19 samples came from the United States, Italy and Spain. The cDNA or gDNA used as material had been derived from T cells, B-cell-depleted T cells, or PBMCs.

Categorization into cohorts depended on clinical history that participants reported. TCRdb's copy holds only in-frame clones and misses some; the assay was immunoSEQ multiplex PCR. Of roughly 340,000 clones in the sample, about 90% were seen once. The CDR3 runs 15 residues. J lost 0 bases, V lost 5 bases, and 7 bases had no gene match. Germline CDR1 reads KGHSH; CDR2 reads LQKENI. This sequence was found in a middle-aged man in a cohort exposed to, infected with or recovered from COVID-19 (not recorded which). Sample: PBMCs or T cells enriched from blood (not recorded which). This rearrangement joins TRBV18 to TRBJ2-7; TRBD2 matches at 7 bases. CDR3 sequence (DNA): TGTGCCAGCTCAGAGGCGGGAGTCCCCTCCTACGAGCAGTACTTC. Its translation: CASSEAGVPSYEQYF.